Each of the 21 T cell receptor beta chains below was sequenced from the same sample in a study of T cell repertoires in cytomegalovirus infection. Via MiXCR, TCRdb re-called the reads, giving one row per CDR3 protein. The table shows 400,000 to 600,000 distinct CDR3 sequences, with more than 40% occurring only once. No antigens are known for them. Sequencing used cultured PBMCs, obtained from culture after CMV antigen stimulation. These receptors were taken from a human donor in good health (CMV status not recorded). Some clones in this sample may be carry-over from other donors' samples.

V and J are TRBV6-5 and TRBJ1-5, with D unclear. Germline values: CDR1 MNHEY, CDR2 SVGAGI. The length of the CDR3 is 20 residues. The V and J ends lost 2 bases and 0 bases respectively, with 23 bases between them. CDR3 protein: CASSYPRHGEYALSNQPQHF. CDR3 nucleotide sequence: TGTGCCAGCAGTTACCCAAGACATGGAGAGTACGCCCTTAGCAATCAGCCCCAGCATTTT.

This clonotype was found a few times. The rearrangement uses TRBV7-6 and TRBJ2-1; the D is unclear. Trimming pared 1 base from V and 5 bases from J, leaving 12 bases between. Germline CDR1 is SGHVS and CDR2 is FNYEAQ. The CDR3 consists of 15 residues. CDR3 sequence reads: CASSLVGPTDNEQFF. CDR3 in DNA: TGTGCCAGCAGCTTAGTAGGGCCTACCGACAATGAGCAGTTCTTC.

V and J are TRBV27 and TRBJ1-6; 9 nucleotides line up with TRBD1. J gave up 9 bases and V 3 bases, and 9 bases lay outside the gene matches. The CDR3 has 16 residues. Germline loops: CDR1 MNHEY, CDR2 SMNVEV (reference sequence). The CDR3 loop reads CASSLSGQGGSSPLHF. The CDR3 bases are TGTGCCAGCAGTTTGTCGGGACAGGGCGGTTCTTCACCCCTCCACTTT.

In its sample, this clonotype was seen a few times. The rearrangement joins TRBV7-2 to TRBJ2-1; 10 bases are a match to TRBD2. The ends lost 1 base at V and 2 bases at J; junction bases unmatched: 5. The CDR3 runs 17 residues. CDR1 and CDR2 (germline): SGHTA, FQGNSA. The DNA for the CDR3 is TGTGCCAGCAGCTTAGGCAAAGGGACTAGCGCCTACAATGAGCAGTTCTTC. Amino acids: CASSLGKGTSAYNEQFF.

The chain carries TRBV24-1 and TRBJ2-1; 14 positions match TRBD2. Unmatched junction bases numbered 6, after V lost 5 bases and J lost 7 bases. From germline, CDR1 is KGHDR and CDR2 SFDVKD. This CDR3 has 16 residues. CDR3 sequence: CATSAGTSGRRNEQFF. DNA of the CDR3: TGTGCCACCAGTGCAGGGACTAGCGGGAGACGGAATGAGCAGTTCTTC.

This sequence joins TRBV11-3 and TRBJ2-4; D gene ambiguous. Germline V lookup: CDR1 SGHNT, CDR2 YENEEA. CDR3 size: 19 residues. Trimming removed 1 base at V and 1 base at J, with 20 bases between. CDR3 amino acids: CASSLVPKGSDVAKNIQYF. The CDR3 DNA follows: TGTGCCAGCAGCTTAGTCCCCAAAGGCAGCGACGTGGCCAAAAACATTCAGTACTTC.

CDR3 protein: CASSLYRTYEQYF. CDR3 nucleotide sequence: TGTGCCAGCAGCTTATACCGGACCTACGAGCAGTACTTC. The V and J genes are TRBV7-2 and TRBJ2-7; D remains ambiguous. The germline V and J ends were trimmed by 2 bases and 2 bases, with 7 bases remaining between them. Per germline, CDR1 SGHTA and CDR2 FQGNSA. This CDR3 is 13 amino acids long.

This rearrangement joins TRBV7-8 to TRBJ2-1, with 10 bases identical to TRBD2. CDR1 and CDR2 from the germline V gene are SGHVS and FQNEAQ. The CDR3 covers 17 residues. The V gene end was trimmed by 4 bases and the J gene end by 8 bases; junction bases not matched to a gene: 14. The CDR3: CASSSRPPSGRWDEQFF. CDR3 sequence (DNA): TGTGCCAGCAGCTCCCGTCCGCCTAGCGGGAGATGGGATGAGCAGTTCTTC. Combining the CDR3 with reference TRBV7-8 and TRBJ2-1 gives the whole variable domain GAGVSQSPRYKVAKRGQDVALRCDPISGHVSLFWYQQALGQGPEFLTYFQNEAQLDKSGLPSDRFFAERPEGSVSTLKIQRTQQEDSAVYLCASSSRPPSGRWDEQFFGPGTRLTVL.

This clonotype was seen only a few times. This CDR3 is CASSGGRGGRRGYTF. The CDR3 DNA is TGTGCCAGCAGCGGGGGGCGGGGGGGTCGCCGCGGCTACACCTTC. The chain employs TRBV12-3 or TRBV12-4 and TRBJ1-2, with D possibly TRBD1 on 6 matching bases. The CDR3 totals 15 residues. The V gene lost 6 bases and the J gene lost 8 bases, with 22 bases spanning the gap.

This clonotype was detected a few times. V is TRBV7-2 and J is TRBJ2-1; no reliable D call. Germline-derived CDR1 and CDR2 are SGHTA and FQGNSA. There are 13 residues in the CDR3. V lost 6 bases and J 4 bases, leaving 10 bases between the germline ends. The CDR3 coding sequence is TGTGCCAGCAGTTTTGGCCAATACAATGAGCAGTTCTTC. Translation: CASSFGQYNEQFF.

The chain couples TRBV12-3 or TRBV12-4 to TRBJ2-1; 12 bases align to TRBD2. The CDR3 extends over 16 amino acids. Germline trimming cut 5 bases from V and 4 bases from J; bases unmatched to any gene: 6. CDR3 loop: CASSDTSGGKYNEQFF. The CDR3 coding sequence is TGTGCCAGCAGTGACACTAGCGGGGGGAAATACAATGAGCAGTTCTTC.

This clonotype was picked up a small number of times. The chain joins TRBV7-8 to TRBJ1-2, with a weak D call TRBD1 (5 bases). The CDR3 runs to 15 residues. Germline CDR1 and CDR2: SGHVS and FQNEAQ. V gave up 1 base and J gave up 5 bases, with 14 bases separating them. CDR3 DNA: TGTGCCAGCAGCTTAGGCGGGGGATTAACTTATGGCTACACCTTC. It is translated as CASSLGGGLTYGYTF.

This chain links TRBV6-1 with TRBJ1-5; 8 bases map to TRBD1. This CDR3 is built from 16 residues. J was trimmed by 2 bases and V by 4 bases; bases with no gene match: 7. From germline, CDR1 is MNHNS and CDR2 SASEGT. CDR3 amino acids: CASSVDRDIGNQPQHF. The CDR3 DNA is TGTGCCAGCAGTGTGGACAGGGATATTGGCAATCAGCCCCAGCATTTT.

This chain connects TRBV7-2 to TRBJ2-1; possibly TRBD1 or TRBD2 for D (5 bases each). V was pared by 5 bases and J by 4 bases, with 15 bases between. CDR1 is SGHTA and CDR2 is FQGNSA in the germline V gene. The CDR3 covers 15 residues. Written as DNA, the CDR3 is TGTGCCAGCAGCCCCCCGGGACCGAAATACAATGAGCAGTTCTTC. Its protein is CASSPPGPKYNEQFF.

This clonotype was detected a few times. This chain connects TRBV12-3 or TRBV12-4 to TRBJ1-5; TRBD1 matches 8 bases. The V and J ends lost 5 bases and 1 base, in that order; junction bases with no gene match: 4. CDR3 length equals 15 residues. This CDR3 reads CASSSGQGSNQPQHF. Written as DNA, the CDR3 is TGTGCCAGCAGTAGCGGACAGGGAAGCAATCAGCCCCAGCATTTT.

The chain has TRBV28 and TRBJ1-1; a possible D gene is TRBD1 (5 bases). The CDR3 has 13 residues. Germline values: CDR1 MDHEN, CDR2 SYDVKM. V lost 7 bases and J lost 6, with 15 bases in between. The CDR3 reads CASTKRDSAEAFF. CDR3 DNA sequence: TGTGCCAGCACCAAGCGGGACTCGGCTGAAGCTTTCTTT.

The genes are TRBV5-1 and TRBJ1-5; tentative D call: TRBD1 (5 bases). V was clipped by 4 bases and J by 4 bases, with 12 bases between them. The CDR3 extends over 14 amino acids. CDR1 and CDR2 (germline): SGHRS, YFSETQ. The CDR3: CASSPGTENQPQHF. CDR3 DNA: TGCGCCAGCAGCCCAGGGACTGAGAATCAGCCCCAGCATTTT.

The rearrangement uses TRBV7-9 and TRBJ2-1; D perhaps matches TRBD1 (6 bases). The ends were cut back, 2 bases at V and 2 bases at J, with 16 bases in the middle. This CDR3 is 17 amino acids long. Germline CDR1 and CDR2: SEHNR and FQNEAQ (reference sequence). For the CDR3, the DNA is TGTGCCAGCAGCTTATCCGGACAGTCCAAAACCTACAATGAGCAGTTCTTC. Its translation is CASSLSGQSKTYNEQFF.

This clonotype occurred a few times. J is TRBJ2-3 and V is TRBV6-6; the D gene could be TRBD1 or TRBD2 (5 bases each). The CDR3 sequence is 15 residues long. Trimming stripped 2 bases from V and 2 bases from J, with 11 bases between. In germline, CDR1 is MNHNY, CDR2 SVGAGI (reference sequence). This chain's CDR3 is CASSYGTLLTDTQYF. CDR3 bases: TGTGCCAGCAGTTACGGGACCCTACTCACAGATACGCAGTATTTT.

Here the CDR3 reads CASSLRPARETGELFF. CDR3 nucleotide sequence: TGTGCCAGCAGTTTAAGACCAGCGAGGGAGACCGGGGAGCTGTTTTTT. This chain uses TRBV12-3 or TRBV12-4 with TRBJ2-2, with D tentatively TRBD2 (5 bases). This CDR3 comprises 16 residues. Trimming stripped 2 bases from V and 5 bases from J, with 15 bases between.

The chain recombines TRBV6-2 or TRBV6-3 with TRBJ2-7; D remains unclear. CDR1 is MNHEY, CDR2 SVGEGT, per germline. V gave up 2 bases and J gave up 3 bases, with 5 bases separating them. The length of the CDR3 is 12 residues. The CDR3 DNA reads TGTGCCAGCAGTTACCCGTACTACGAGCAGTACTTC. Protein: CASSYPYYEQYF.